The 4 T cell receptor beta chains below come from one sample, sequenced in a study of T cells in Graves' hyperthyroidism and ophthalmopathy. Authors of the study amplified TCR beta CDR3 regions from RNA transcripts. Initially, a first-round RT-PCR of the TCR CDR3 employed the HTBI primer set. TCRdb reanalysed the multiplex PCR reads using MiXCR and keeps one entry per CDR3 protein. The table includes a few hundred thousand distinct CDR3 sequences, around 15% detected once. Material: blood. Source of these receptors: a woman aged 60 to 75 with Graves' ophthalmopathy.

At least ten counts were recorded for this clonotype. V is TRBV7-2 and J is TRBJ2-1; the match to TRBD2 covers 8 bases. J was trimmed by 5 bases and V by 5 bases; bases with no gene match: 11. Germline loops: CDR1 SGHTA, CDR2 FQGNSA. The CDR3 spans 16 residues. This CDR3 reads CASSLRTSLTHNEQFF. The CDR3 DNA follows: TGTGCCAGCAGCCTAAGGACTAGCCTAACCCACAATGAGCAGTTCTTC.

The table lists this clonotype with many counts. This chain links TRBV5-1 with TRBJ2-5, with 7 bases identical to TRBD2. With V trimmed by 0 bases and J by 4 bases, 3 bases remained unmatched. This CDR3 has 14 residues. CDR1 SGHRS and CDR2 YFSETQ come from the germline V gene. The CDR3 DNA reads as TGCGCCAGCAGCTTGGGGGAGGGCCCAGAGACCCAGTACTTC. It codes for CASSLGEGPETQYF. Drawing the rest from reference TRBV5-1 and TRBJ2-5, the complete variable domain is KAGVTQTPRYLIKTRGQQVTLSCSPISGHRSVSWYQQTPGQGLQFLFEYFSETQRNKGNFPGRFSGRQFSNSRSEMNVSTLELGDSALYLCASSLGEGPETQYFGPGTRLLVL.

This clonotype has at least ten counts. V is TRBV7-2 and J is TRBJ2-3; tentatively, D is TRBD2 (6 bases). V gave up 2 bases and J gave up 8 bases, with 11 bases separating them. Germline CDR1 is SGHTA and CDR2 is FQGNSA. The CDR3 spans 13 residues. The CDR3 loop is CASSLSRDSTQYF. CDR3 nucleotides: TGTGCCAGCAGCTTATCCCGGGACTCTACGCAGTATTTT.

This clonotype was recorded many times. This rearrangement joins TRBV5-1 to TRBJ2-1; TRBD2 matches at 11 bases. CDR1 and CDR2 (germline): SGHRS, YFSETQ. This CDR3 region has 15 residues. The junction had 7 bases not matched to a gene; V was cut back by 2 bases and J by 9 bases. CDR3: CASSFSSGRRSEQFF. The DNA of the CDR3 is TGCGCCAGCAGCTTTTCTAGCGGGAGGAGAAGTGAGCAGTTCTTC.